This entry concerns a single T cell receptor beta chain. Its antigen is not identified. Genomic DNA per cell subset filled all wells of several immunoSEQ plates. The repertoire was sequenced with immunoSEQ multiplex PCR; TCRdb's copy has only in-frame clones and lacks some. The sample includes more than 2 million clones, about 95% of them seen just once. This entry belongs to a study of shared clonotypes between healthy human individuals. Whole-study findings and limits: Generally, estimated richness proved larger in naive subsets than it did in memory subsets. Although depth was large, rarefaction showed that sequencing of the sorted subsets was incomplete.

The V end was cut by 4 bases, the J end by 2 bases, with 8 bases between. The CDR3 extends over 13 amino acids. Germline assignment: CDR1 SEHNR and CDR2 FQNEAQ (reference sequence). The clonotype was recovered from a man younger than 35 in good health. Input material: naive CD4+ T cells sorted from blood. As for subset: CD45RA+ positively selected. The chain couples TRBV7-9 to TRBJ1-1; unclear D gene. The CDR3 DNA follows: TGTGCCAGCAGCTCACAATTTAACACTGAAGCTTTCTTT. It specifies CASSSQFNTEAFF.